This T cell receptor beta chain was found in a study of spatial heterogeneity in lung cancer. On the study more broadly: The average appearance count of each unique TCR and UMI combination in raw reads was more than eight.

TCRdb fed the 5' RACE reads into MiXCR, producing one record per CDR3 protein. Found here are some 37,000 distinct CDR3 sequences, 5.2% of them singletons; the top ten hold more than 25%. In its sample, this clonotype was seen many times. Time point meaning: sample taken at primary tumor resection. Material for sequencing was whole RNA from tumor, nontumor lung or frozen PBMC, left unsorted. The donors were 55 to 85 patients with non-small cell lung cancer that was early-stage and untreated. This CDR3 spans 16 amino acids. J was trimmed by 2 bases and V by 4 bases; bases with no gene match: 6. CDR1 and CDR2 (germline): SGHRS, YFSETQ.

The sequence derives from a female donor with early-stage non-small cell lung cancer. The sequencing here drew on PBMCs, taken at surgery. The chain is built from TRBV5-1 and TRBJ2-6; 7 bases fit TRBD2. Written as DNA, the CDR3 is TGCGCCAGCAGCCCGACGGCGGGAGCTGGGGCCAACGTCCTGACTTTC. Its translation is CASSPTAGAGANVLTF.